The next 20 T cell receptor beta chains were all read from a single sample in a study of T cells in localized non-small cell lung cancer. Repertoires were generated with immunoSEQ multiplex PCR, while TCRdb's copy carries only in-frame clones and drops some. The table lists approximately 41,000 clones, roughly nine tenths of them singletons. Sequenced here: PBMCs, sampled before any cancer treatment. The receptors stem from a woman aged 40-70 years with stage II lung adenocarcinoma.

The V call is TRBV19, the J call TRBJ2-1; D gene uncertain. V gave up 3 bases and J gave up 0 bases, with 9 bases separating them. The CDR3 is made up of 15 amino acids. Germline assignment: CDR1 LNHDA and CDR2 SQIVND (reference sequence). The CDR3 loop is CASSIGRTSYNEQFF. Written as DNA, the CDR3 is TGTGCCAGTAGTATCGGACGGACCTCCTACAATGAGCAGTTCTTC.

This clone was detected once. V usage is TRBV7-9 and J usage is TRBJ1-2, with D maybe TRBD1 (5 bases). The CDR3 has 16 residues. V lost 5 bases and J lost 6, with 22 bases in between. The germline CDR1 and CDR2 sequences are SEHNR and FQNEAQ (reference sequence). The CDR3 sequence is CASSPTQGSRWDGYTF. The CDR3 DNA reads as TGTGCCAGCAGCCCTACTCAGGGAAGTCGATGGGATGGCTACACCTTC.

This sequence joins TRBV7-3 and TRBJ2-5, with 9 positions matching TRBD2. CDR1 and CDR2 (germline): SGHTA, FQGTGA. The CDR3 is 16 amino acids. J was trimmed by 2 bases and V by 2 bases; bases with no gene match: 6. The CDR3 DNA follows: TGTGCCAGCAGCTTATCGAGCGGGGGGTCACAAGAGACCCAGTACTTC. It yields the protein CASSLSSGGSQETQYF. Drawing the rest from reference TRBV7-3 and TRBJ2-5, the complete variable domain is GAGVSQTPSNKVTEKGKYVELRCDPISGHTALYWYRQSLGQGPEFLIYFQGTGAADDSGLPNDRFFAVRPEGSVSTLKIQRTERGDSAVYLCASSLSSGGSQETQYFGPGTRLLVL.

V and J are TRBV2 and TRBJ1-4; perhaps TRBD1 as D (6 bases). The CDR3 extends over 16 amino acids. Germline V gene sequence: CDR1 SNHLY, CDR2 FYNNEI. V lost 2 bases and J 3 bases, leaving 13 bases between the germline ends. The CDR3 coding sequence is TGTGCCAGCAGTGAAAGGGGGGGGAGAGCTAATGAAAAACTGTTTTTT. This codes for CASSERGGRANEKLFF.

The V and J genes are TRBV5-8 and TRBJ2-2; maybe TRBD1 (7 bases). This CDR3 comprises 16 residues. The germline gives CDR1 SGHTS, CDR2 YDEGEE. The germline V and J ends were trimmed by 6 bases and 5 bases, with 20 bases remaining between them. The chain's CDR3 is CASTPRARGRTGELFF. CDR3 sequence (DNA): TGTGCCAGCACCCCAAGGGCCAGGGGGAGGACCGGGGAGCTGTTTTTT.

This clone was picked up one time. The V call is TRBV27, the J call TRBJ2-2; maybe TRBD1 (6 bases). The V and J ends lost 4 bases and 3 bases respectively, with 6 bases between them. The CDR3 loop spans 13 amino acids. Germline assignment: CDR1 MNHEY and CDR2 SMNVEV (reference sequence). This chain's CDR3 is CASSSGDTGELFF. For the CDR3, the DNA is TGTGCCAGCAGTTCAGGGGACACCGGGGAGCTGTTTTTT.

This chain connects TRBV7-6 to TRBJ1-4; TRBD1 matches 9 bases. CDR3 size: 16 residues. J lost 7 bases, V lost 4 bases, and 10 bases had no gene match. Per the germline V gene, CDR1 is SGHVS and CDR2 is FNYEAQ. CDR3 nucleotides: TGTGCCAGCAGCTCGGGACAGGGAAGAGTGGGTGAAAAACTGTTTTTT. Residues: CASSSGQGRVGEKLFF.

The rearrangement joins TRBV9 to TRBJ2-1; 8 nucleotides align to TRBD2. Trimming cost V 1 base and J 3 bases; bases outside gene matches: 9. The CDR3 is made up of 17 amino acids. CDR1 and CDR2 (germline): SGDLS, YYNGEE. The CDR3: CASSVSTSAISYNEQFF. The CDR3 DNA sequence: TGTGCCAGCAGCGTATCGACTAGCGCAATCAGCTACAATGAGCAGTTCTTC.

The chain has TRBV19 and TRBJ1-5; perhaps TRBD1 as D (6 bases). V was pared by 4 bases and J by 5 bases, with 12 bases between. Germline CDR1 and CDR2: LNHDA and SQIVND (reference sequence). The CDR3 runs 14 residues. As DNA, the CDR3 is TGTGCCAGTAGTACGCAGGGGCAGGATCAGCCCCAGCATTTT. Translating it yields CASSTQGQDQPQHF.

The rearrangement uses TRBV6-1 and TRBJ2-1, with 8 bases aligning to TRBD2. This CDR3 spans 13 amino acids. Trimming cost V 6 bases and J 6 bases; bases outside gene matches: 4. The germline V gene has CDR1 MNHNS and CDR2 SASEGT. The CDR3 DNA follows: TGTGCCAGCAGGCGGGGGGCCGCCAATGAGCAGTTCTTC. Its translation is CASRRGAANEQFF.

The rearrangement uses TRBV6-6 and TRBJ1-1, with 7 bases lining up with TRBD1. Germline CDR1 is MNHNY and CDR2 is SVGAGI (reference sequence). V was clipped by 6 bases and J by 7 bases; unmatched bases: 11. The CDR3 has 14 amino acids. DNA for the CDR3: TGTGCCAGCAGCCGCCCGACAGGGTCTGGTGAAGCTTTCTTT. It yields the protein CASSRPTGSGEAFF.

In this sample, this clone turned up once. The chain uses TRBV12-5 and TRBJ1-2; D call uncertain. The length of the CDR3 is 13 residues. V lost 5 bases, J lost 4 bases, and 11 bases lay in between. The germline CDR1 and CDR2 sequences are LGHNT and FRNRAP. CDR3 DNA: TGTGCTAGTGGTGAGGACGGCCTCTATGGCTACACCTTC. Residues: CASGEDGLYGYTF.

The CDR3 spells CASSRDRVGANVLTF. The CDR3 nucleotides are TGTGCCAGCAGTCGCGACAGGGTCGGGGCCAACGTCCTGACTTTC. The V gene is TRBV6-5, the J gene TRBJ2-6; TRBD1 matches at 7 bases. The V segment lost 5 bases and the J segment 4 bases; nucleotides outside the gene matches: 5. CDR1 is MNHEY, CDR2 SVGAGI, per germline. CDR3 size: 15 residues.

The V call is TRBV28, the J call TRBJ2-1; 8 positions agree with TRBD1. CDR1 and CDR2 from the germline V gene are MDHEN and SYDVKM. With V trimmed by 10 bases and J by 9 bases, 14 bases remained unmatched. This CDR3 contains 14 residues. The CDR3 nucleotides read TGTGCCATCTCGGGTCGGACAGGGTTTATTGAGCAGTTCTTC. Residues: CAISGRTGFIEQFF. The variable domain in full, with the rest retrieved from reference TRBV28 and TRBJ2-1, is DVKVTQSSRYLVKRTGEKVFLECVQDMDHENMFWYRQDPGLGLRLIYFSYDVKMKEKGDIPEGYSVSREKKERFSLILESASTNQTSMYLCAISGRTGFIEQFFGPGTRLTVL.

The chain links TRBV29-1 to TRBJ1-4, with TRBD1 matching over 7 bases. The ends lost 7 bases at V and 5 bases at J; junction bases unmatched: 10. This CDR3 contains 14 residues. The germline gives CDR1 SQVTM, CDR2 ANQGSEA. In nucleotides, the CDR3 is TGCAGCGCCTCCCCAGGGGGTAACAATGAAAAACTGTTTTTT. Translating it yields CSASPGGNNEKLFF. The whole variable domain, filled in from reference TRBV29-1 and TRBJ1-4, reads SAVISQKPSRDICQRGTSLTIQCQVDSQVTMMFWYRQQPGQSLTLIATANQGSEATYESGFVIDKFPISRPNLTFSTLTVSNMSPEDSSIYLCSASPGGNNEKLFFGSGTQLSVL.

The rearrangement uses TRBV7-9 and TRBJ1-3, with 8 bases aligning to TRBD1. This CDR3 contains 15 residues. CDR1 is SEHNR, CDR2 FQNEAQ, per germline (reference sequence). After removal of 4 bases from V and 2 bases from J, the junction contained 4 bases not matched to a gene. CDR3 DNA: TGTGCCAGCAGCTCCCAGGGGGCCGCTGGAAACACCATATATTTT. Protein product: CASSSQGAAGNTIYF.

The chain combines TRBV19 with TRBJ2-7; D gene uncertain. Trimming cost V 4 bases and J 0 bases, with 7 bases left between them. Germline assignment: CDR1 LNHDA and CDR2 SQIVND (reference sequence). The CDR3 is made up of 13 amino acids. The CDR3 sequence is CASSKWVSYEQYF. CDR3 nucleotide sequence: TGTGCCAGTAGTAAATGGGTCTCCTACGAGCAGTACTTC.

This rearrangement joins TRBV20-1 to TRBJ2-7, with D unresolved. CDR1 is DFQATT, CDR2 SNEGSKA, per germline (reference sequence). The CDR3 is 11 residues long. V gave up 1 base and J gave up 1 base, with 2 bases separating them. This CDR3 is CSARASYEQYF. CDR3 nucleotide sequence: TGCAGTGCTAGAGCATCCTACGAGCAGTACTTC.

This clone was seen once. V gene TRBV5-1 combines with J gene TRBJ1-1, with TRBD1 matching 7 bases. The V gene's germline CDR1 is SGHRS and CDR2 YFSETQ. The CDR3 is made up of 13 amino acids. V shed 5 bases, J shed 5 bases, and the junction held 6 bases outside the gene matches. The CDR3 protein is CASSPTGVTEAFF. The DNA of the CDR3 is TGCGCCAGCAGTCCTACAGGGGTGACTGAAGCTTTCTTT. The variable domain in full, completed from reference TRBV5-1 and TRBJ1-1, reads KAGVTQTPRYLIKTRGQQVTLSCSPISGHRSVSWYQQTPGQGLQFLFEYFSETQRNKGNFPGRFSGRQFSNSRSEMNVSTLELGDSALYLCASSPTGVTEAFFGQGTRLTVV.

The V and J genes are TRBV9 and TRBJ1-4; D is unclear. The germline V gene has CDR1 SGDLS and CDR2 YYNGEE. Trimming took off 2 bases at V and 3 bases at J, with 14 bases between the two ends. This CDR3 has 16 residues. CDR3 DNA sequence: TGTGCCAGCAGCGTGGACCCCCACGGATCTAATGAAAAACTGTTTTTT. The encoded protein is CASSVDPHGSNEKLFF.